This T cell receptor (beta chain) was retrieved from a study of blood T cell repertoires in COVID-19. On the study more broadly: The analysed material was cDNA or gDNA that came from T cells, B-cell-depleted T cells, or PBMCs.

Germline loops: CDR1 GTSNPN, CDR2 SVGIG (reference sequence). V shed 3 bases and J shed 4 bases, with 15 bases lying between them. The CDR3 spans 14 residues. How the authors handled the data: Amplification of reference gene primers was used by the study to estimate nucleated cell counts. Repertoires were generated with immunoSEQ multiplex PCR, while TCRdb's copy carries only in-frame clones and drops some. Clonal size and the V and J genes are those of that table, whereas D and trimming came from the DNA. The sample holds fewer than 350,000 clones, 81% seen once. J is TRBJ1-1 and V is TRBV30, with D possibly being TRBD1 (6 bases). The clonotype originates from a woman aged 55-69 years with active or convalescent COVID-19. The specimen sequenced was peripheral blood. CDR3 nucleotide sequence: TGTGCCTGGAGCGTGGGGCAGGGGACCACTGAAGCTTTCTTT. Translation gives CAWSVGQGTTEAFF.